The sample holds a few counts of the clone carrying this T cell receptor (beta chain). Donors were healthy Caucasian individuals from Russia aged about 6 to 95. This sample is drawn from a study of blood T cells in healthy people across ages. A J-beta primer mix and a sample-barcoded 5' primer were used in a second PCR of roughly 6 to 12 cycles. All samples yielded 2.5 million or more CDR3-containing paired-end reads. TCRdb used MiXCR to reprocess the 5' RACE reads, holding one entry per CDR3 protein. Among about 1.6 million distinct CDR3 sequences, around 36% were seen once, and the ten largest hold over 9%. Sequencing used blood. This receptor was identified in a woman aged 25-40 years in good health.

The CDR3 region is CASSVEGASSPLHF. Written as DNA, the CDR3 is TGTGCCAGCAGCGTAGAAGGGGCGTCTTCACCCCTCCACTTT. The rearrangement uses TRBV9 and TRBJ1-6, with D possibly matching TRBD1 (5 bases). The CDR3 sequence is 14 residues long. Germline CDR1 and CDR2: SGDLS and YYNGEE. V was trimmed by 0 bases and J by 9 bases, leaving 10 bases between them.